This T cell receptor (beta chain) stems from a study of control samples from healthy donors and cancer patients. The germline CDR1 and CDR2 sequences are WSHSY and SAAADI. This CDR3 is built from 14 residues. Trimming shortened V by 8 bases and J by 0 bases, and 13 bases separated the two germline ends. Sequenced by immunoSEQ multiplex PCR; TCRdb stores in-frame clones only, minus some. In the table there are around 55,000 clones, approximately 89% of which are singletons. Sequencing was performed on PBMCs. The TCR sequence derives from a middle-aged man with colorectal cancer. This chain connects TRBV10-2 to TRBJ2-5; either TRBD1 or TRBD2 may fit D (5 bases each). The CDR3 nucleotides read TGCGCCAGCCGTGCCGGGGCCTACCAAGAGACCCAGTACTTC. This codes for CASRAGAYQETQYF.